This TCR beta chain was observed in a study of shared clonotypes between healthy human individuals (TCRdb year 2020). Broadly, across the study: The cohort comprised a couple of women and a few men aged 18 to 49 years. For each donor, CD4 naive and CD4 memory were each given three plates, CD8 naive was given two plates, and CD8 memory was given one plate. Blood TCR repertoires of several healthy adults were deeply sequenced to estimate repertoire size and the extent of clonotype sharing between individuals. Different laboratories and diverse techniques were used to prepare libraries and sequence TCR repertoires, to increase sequencing depth and limit assay-specific biases. Each donor's leukapheresis produced roughly between roughly 0.9 and 9 billion PBMCs.

TCR CDR3 regions were amplified from genomic DNA by multiplex PCR using the deep immunoSEQ assay. Genomic DNA extracted from each cell subset was distributed evenly over all wells of several immunoSEQ 96-well plates, and each plate served as one replicate. For sorted subsets, each replicate PCR was loaded with around 220 ng genomic DNA, equivalent to approximately 33,000 T cell genomes. Purified libraries were measured with a Qubit 3.0 fluorometer, size-checked on a Bioanalyzer 2100, and measured again with the KAPA Library Quantification kit. Every immunoSEQ 96-well plate was sequenced on a dedicated single-read 150-cycle Illumina NextSeq 550 flow cell. In the original analysis: Because only junctional sequences without quality scores were contained in the immunoSEQ output, filtering matching that applied to full-length reads could not be performed. Sequences were annotated with PyIR, a Python wrapper for IgBLAST v1.9, using IMGT germline references to assign V/J genes and CDR3. Reads were removed for weak V/J assignments (E-value above 1e-6), missing CDR3, stop codons, out-of-frame junctions, or ambiguous translated residues. V3J clonotypes were defined as sequences sharing an identical inferred V gene, J gene, and CDR3 amino acid sequence. Percentage overlap between repertoires was calculated by dividing the number of shared unique clonotypes by the size of the smaller repertoire. Richness of each repertoire was evaluated using RTK rarefaction, the Chao1 estimator, and Recon v2.1 estimates of unobserved clonotypes. OLGA was used to compute generation probabilities for all TCRbeta clonotypes that the gDNA method yielded from a handful of donors. TCRdb limited this immuneACCESS table to in-frame rearrangements with V and J called. A share of clones is missing; checked studies link under half to unresolved V genes, and the rest is unexplained. The D gene and trimming were derived from the DNA, and the V and J assignments and clone size from that table. In this sample the table shows roughly 2.5 million clones, approximately 94% of which occur a single time. The top ten clones comprise more than 0.12% of the sample.

Points the paper makes about the study in general: Even with the large sequencing depth, rarefaction of the sorted-subset datasets indicated that sequencing was incomplete. Only blood was sampled, and tissue TCR repertoires likely differ from those in blood. The small number of donors limited the genetic and exposure-history diversity represented. Estimated clonotype richness was generally larger for naive than for memory subsets. Pairwise subsampling indicated that sequencing depth was expected to affect the degree of clonotype sharing among donors. Compared with non-shared clonotypes, the clonotypes found in all four sorted-subset donors had higher generation probabilities. Around 5% of naive CD4, approximately 3.7% of naive CD8, roughly 2.5% of memory CD4, and around 0.42% of memory CD8 clonotypes were shared across several donors.

As to this clone: Its antigen remains unidentified. Per-base qualities were not stored, and no clone one base away is much larger.

The donors were healthy, HIV-negative adults with no recently reported acute infections or vaccinations. All donors were Caucasian adults living in Nashville, Tennessee, USA. CD4+ T cells were enriched through magnetic negative selection, after which naive cells were positively selected on CD45RA and the remaining negative fraction served as the memory subset. After blood collection by leukapheresis, PBMCs were isolated using Ficoll-Histopaque density gradient centrifugation and then cryopreserved in the vapor phase of liquid nitrogen. Purity and quantity of every magnetically sorted T cell population were checked by analytical flow cytometry. Each sorted fraction had its genomic DNA isolated and then quantified by UV absorbance on a Nanodrop 2000c. Trimmed from V: 3 bases; trimmed from J: 2 bases; junction bases lacking a gene match: 3. Sequences MDHEN (CDR1) and SYDVKM (CDR2) are obtained from the germline V gene. The CDR3 goes from the cysteine to the phenylalanine over 15 residues. The CDR3 DNA has 45 bases and is translated from base 1.

This TCR came from a man aged 18-30 years in good health. The receptor chain draws on TRBV28 and TRBJ2-3, with 9 bases aligning to TRBD2. The sample taken for sequencing was naive CD4+ T cells sorted from blood. The meaning of the sample's cell subset or site label: CD45RA+ positively selected. The DNA is TGTGCCAGCAGTTTCCCTAGCGGGGTCACAGATACGCAGTATTTT. This gives the protein CASSFPSGVTDTQYF.